The T cell receptor (beta chain) under discussion was sequenced for a study of human CD8 memory T cell subsets. Notes on the study in general: Effector memory subsets were less diverse than the similarly diverse stem-like memory and precursor exhausted subsets. Estimation with Chao1 suggested higher diversity among stem-like memory T cells relative to precursor exhausted T cells. Stem-like memory and precursor exhausted T cell repertoires showed minimal mutual overlap.

Worth noting for this clonotype: Its antigen is not identified.

The CDR3 covers 16 residues. CDR1 MGHRA and CDR2 YSYEKL come from the germline V gene. Scientists made TCR beta libraries using UMI-labeled 5' RACE. Each CDR3 protein gets one entry in TCRdb, which reprocessed the 5' RACE reads and gives no DNA. This table lists about 10,000 distinct CDR3 sequences. TSTEM denoted stem-like memory CD8+ T cells, and these cells were CCR7+ PD-1- TIGIT-. This chain joins TRBV4-1 and TRBJ2-5; TCRdb lists TRBD2, though no DNA is available to test this call. Specimen: CD8+ stem-like memory T cells (TSCM and TCM) sorted from PBMCs. As to subset: stem-like memory CD8 T cells (TSTEM), CCR7+ PD-1- TIGIT-. The receptor comes from a human donor in good health. The CDR3 spells CASSQAGLAGSETQYF.